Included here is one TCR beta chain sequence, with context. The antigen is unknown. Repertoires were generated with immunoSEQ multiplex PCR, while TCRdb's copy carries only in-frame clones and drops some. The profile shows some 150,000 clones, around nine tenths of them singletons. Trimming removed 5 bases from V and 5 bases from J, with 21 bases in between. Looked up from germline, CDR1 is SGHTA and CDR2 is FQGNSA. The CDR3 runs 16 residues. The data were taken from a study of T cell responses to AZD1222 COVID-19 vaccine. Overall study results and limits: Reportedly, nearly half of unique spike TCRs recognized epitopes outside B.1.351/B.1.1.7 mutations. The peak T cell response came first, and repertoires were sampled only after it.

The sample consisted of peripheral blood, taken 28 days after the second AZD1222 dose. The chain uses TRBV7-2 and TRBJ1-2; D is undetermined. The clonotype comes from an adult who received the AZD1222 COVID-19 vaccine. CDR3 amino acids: CASSLTITDLRYGYTF. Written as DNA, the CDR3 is TGTGCCAGCAGCCTGACGATAACGGACCTACGATATGGCTACACCTTC.